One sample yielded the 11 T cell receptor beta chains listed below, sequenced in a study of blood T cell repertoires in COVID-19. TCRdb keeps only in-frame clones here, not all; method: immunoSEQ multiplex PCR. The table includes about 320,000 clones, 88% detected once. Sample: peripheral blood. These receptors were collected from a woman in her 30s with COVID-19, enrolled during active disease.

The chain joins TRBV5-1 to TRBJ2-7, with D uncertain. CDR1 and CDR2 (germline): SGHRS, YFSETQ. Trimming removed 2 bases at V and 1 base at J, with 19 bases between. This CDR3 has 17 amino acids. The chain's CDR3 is CASSLYQVLPASYEQYF. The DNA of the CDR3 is TGCGCCAGCAGCTTATACCAGGTTCTGCCCGCTTCCTACGAGCAGTACTTC.

The CDR3 loop reads CASSPTGTATSGYTF. As DNA, the CDR3 is TGTGCCAGTAGTCCAACCGGGACAGCTACTTCGGGCTACACCTTC. The J gene is TRBJ1-2, the V gene TRBV19; 7 bases line up with TRBD1. Germline-derived CDR1 and CDR2 are LNHDA and SQIVND (reference sequence). J was trimmed by 8 bases and V by 5 bases; bases with no gene match: 14. The CDR3 has 15 amino acids.

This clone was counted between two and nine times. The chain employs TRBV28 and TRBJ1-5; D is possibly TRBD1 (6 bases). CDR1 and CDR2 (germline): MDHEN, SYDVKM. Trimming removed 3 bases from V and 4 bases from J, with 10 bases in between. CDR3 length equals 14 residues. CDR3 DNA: TGTGCCAGCAGTTTTTTGAGGGGGAATCAGCCCCAGCATTTT. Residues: CASSFLRGNQPQHF.

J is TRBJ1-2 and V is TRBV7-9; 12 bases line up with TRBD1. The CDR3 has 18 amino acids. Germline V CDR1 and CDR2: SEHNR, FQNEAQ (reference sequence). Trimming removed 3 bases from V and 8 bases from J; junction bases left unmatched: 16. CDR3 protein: CASSLSLRDRGRGRGYTF. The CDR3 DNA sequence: TGTGCCAGCAGCTTGTCCCTCCGGGACAGGGGGCGGGGGAGAGGCTACACCTTC.

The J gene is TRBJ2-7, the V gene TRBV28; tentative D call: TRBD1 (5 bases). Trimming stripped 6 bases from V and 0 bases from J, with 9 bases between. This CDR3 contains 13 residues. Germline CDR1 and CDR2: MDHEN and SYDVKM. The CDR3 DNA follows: TGTGCCAGCAGCACCGACAGCTCCTACGAGCAGTACGTC. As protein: CASSTDSSYEQYV.

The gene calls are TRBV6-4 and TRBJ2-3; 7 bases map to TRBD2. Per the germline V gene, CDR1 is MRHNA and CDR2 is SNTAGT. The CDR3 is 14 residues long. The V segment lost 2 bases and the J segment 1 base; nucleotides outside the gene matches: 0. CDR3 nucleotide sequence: TGTGCCAGCAGTGACGGGGGGGGCACAGATACGCAGTATTTT. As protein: CASSDGGGTDTQYF.

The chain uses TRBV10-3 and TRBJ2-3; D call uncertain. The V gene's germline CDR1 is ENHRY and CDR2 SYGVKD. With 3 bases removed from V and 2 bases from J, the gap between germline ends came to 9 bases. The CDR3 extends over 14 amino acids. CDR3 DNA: TGTGCCATCAGTGATCACAGTTTCACAGATACGCAGTATTTT. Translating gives CAISDHSFTDTQYF.

The CDR3 spells CASSPAGGGMGTEAFF. In DNA, the CDR3 is TGTGCCAGCAGTCCGGCCGGGGGGGGAATGGGCACTGAAGCTTTCTTT. V is TRBV6-2 or TRBV6-3 and J is TRBJ1-1, with a possible D match to TRBD1 (5 bases). Trimming took 5 bases from V and 4 from J, leaving 20 bases between them. Germline V gene sequence: CDR1 MNHEY, CDR2 SVGEGT. The CDR3 consists of 16 residues.

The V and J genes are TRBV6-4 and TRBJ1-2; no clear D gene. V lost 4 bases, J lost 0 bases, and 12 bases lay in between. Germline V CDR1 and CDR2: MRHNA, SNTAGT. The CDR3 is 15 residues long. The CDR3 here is CASSAGAEANYGYTF. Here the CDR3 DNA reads TGTGCCAGCAGTGCGGGCGCGGAGGCTAACTATGGCTACACCTTC.

In DNA form, the CDR3 reads TGTGCCAGCAGCTTACGTACGAGCGTGGAGACCCAGTACTTC. It is translated as CASSLRTSVETQYF. The rearrangement uses TRBV13 and TRBJ2-5; D remains unclear. Between the trimmed V and J ends, which lost 2 bases and 5 bases, there was a span of 12 bases. The CDR3 has 14 amino acids. Germline assignment: CDR1 PRHDT and CDR2 FYEKMQ (reference sequence).

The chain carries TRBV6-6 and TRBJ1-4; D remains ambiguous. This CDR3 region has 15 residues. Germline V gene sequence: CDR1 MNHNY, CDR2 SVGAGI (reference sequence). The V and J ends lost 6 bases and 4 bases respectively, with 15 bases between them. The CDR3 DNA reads TGTGCCAGCAGGAACTCGGGGAGGGTTAATGAAAAACTGTTTTTT. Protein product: CASRNSGRVNEKLFF.